This T cell receptor (beta chain) was obtained from a study of blood T cell repertoires in COVID-19. Under the authors' procedure: Amplified reference gene primers provided the basis for estimating nucleated cell counts. Method: immunoSEQ multiplex PCR; TCRdb's copy keeps in-frame clones and lacks some. The DNA gave D and trimming, while V, J and clone size come from that table. The table lists about 94,000 clones, roughly 84% of them singletons, with 6.3% in the top ten. The V gene's germline CDR1 is ENHRY and CDR2 SYGVKD. Between the trimmed V and J ends, which lost 11 bases and 4 bases, there was a span of 11 bases. The CDR3 consists of 12 residues.

This TCR derives from a man aged 55 to 70 with acute or convalescent COVID-19. Sequenced: peripheral blood. V and J are TRBV10-3 and TRBJ2-2; D ambiguous. CDR3 sequence reads: CAPGLGTGELFF. The CDR3 coding sequence is TGTGCCCCGGGTTTGGGCACCGGGGAGCTGTTTTTT.